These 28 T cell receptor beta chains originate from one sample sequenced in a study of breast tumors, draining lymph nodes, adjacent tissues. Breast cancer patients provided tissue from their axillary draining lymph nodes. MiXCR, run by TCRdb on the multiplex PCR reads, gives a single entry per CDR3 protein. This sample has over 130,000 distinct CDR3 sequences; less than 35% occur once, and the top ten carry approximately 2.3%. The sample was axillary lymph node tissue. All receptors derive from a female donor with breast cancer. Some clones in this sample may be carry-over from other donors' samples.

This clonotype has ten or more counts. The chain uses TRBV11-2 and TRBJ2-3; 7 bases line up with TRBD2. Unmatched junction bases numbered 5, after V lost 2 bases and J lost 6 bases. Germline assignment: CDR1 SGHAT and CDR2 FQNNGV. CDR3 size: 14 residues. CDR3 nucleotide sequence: TGTGCCAGCAGCTTAACGGGACTATCGGATACGCAGTATTTT. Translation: CASSLTGLSDTQYF.

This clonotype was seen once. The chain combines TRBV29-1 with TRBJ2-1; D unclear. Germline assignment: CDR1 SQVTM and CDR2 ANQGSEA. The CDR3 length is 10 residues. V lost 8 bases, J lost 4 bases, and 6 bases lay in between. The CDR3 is CSLGYNEQFF. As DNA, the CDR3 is TGCAGCTTGGGGTACAATGAGCAGTTCTTC.

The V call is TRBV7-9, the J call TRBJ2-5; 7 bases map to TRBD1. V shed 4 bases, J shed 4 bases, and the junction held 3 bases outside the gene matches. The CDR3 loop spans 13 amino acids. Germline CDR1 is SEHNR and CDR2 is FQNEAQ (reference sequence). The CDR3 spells CASSSTGRETQYF. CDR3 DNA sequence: TGTGCCAGCAGCTCGACAGGGCGAGAGACCCAGTACTTC.

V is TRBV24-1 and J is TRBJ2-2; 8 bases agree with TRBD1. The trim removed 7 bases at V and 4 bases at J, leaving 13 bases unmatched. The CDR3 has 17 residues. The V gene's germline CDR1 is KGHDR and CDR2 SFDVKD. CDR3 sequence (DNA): TGTGCCACCAGGGGGGACAGGAGTTTAACGGTCACCGGGGAGCTGTTTTTT. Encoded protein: CATRGDRSLTVTGELFF.

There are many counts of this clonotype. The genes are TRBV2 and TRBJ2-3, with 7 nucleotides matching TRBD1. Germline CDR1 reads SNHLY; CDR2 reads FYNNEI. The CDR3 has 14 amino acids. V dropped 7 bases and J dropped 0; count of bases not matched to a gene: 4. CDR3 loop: CASTDRASTDTQYF. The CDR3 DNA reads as TGTGCCAGCACTGACAGGGCGAGCACAGATACGCAGTATTTT.

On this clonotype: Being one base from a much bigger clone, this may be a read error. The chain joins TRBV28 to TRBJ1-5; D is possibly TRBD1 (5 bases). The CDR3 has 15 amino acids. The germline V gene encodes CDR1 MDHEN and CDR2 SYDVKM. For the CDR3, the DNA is TGTGCCGGCAGTCCCCATTCCGGGGCAAATCAGCCCCAGCATTTT. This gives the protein CAGSPHSGANQPQHF.

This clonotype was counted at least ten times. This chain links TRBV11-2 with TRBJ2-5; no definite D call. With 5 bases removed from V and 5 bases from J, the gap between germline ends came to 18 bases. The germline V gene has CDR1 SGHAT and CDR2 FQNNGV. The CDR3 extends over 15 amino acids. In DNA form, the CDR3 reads TGTGCCAGCAGCCGACCACAGCTTCAAGGGGAGACCCAGTACTTC. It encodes CASSRPQLQGETQYF.

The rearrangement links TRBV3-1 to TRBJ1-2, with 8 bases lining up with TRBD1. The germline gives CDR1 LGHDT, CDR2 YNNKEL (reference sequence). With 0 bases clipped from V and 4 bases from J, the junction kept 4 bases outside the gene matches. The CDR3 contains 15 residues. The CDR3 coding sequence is TGTGCCAGCAGCCAAGACGTGACAGGGGTCTATGGCTACACCTTC. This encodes CASSQDVTGVYGYTF. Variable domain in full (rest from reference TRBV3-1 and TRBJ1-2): DTAVSQTPKYLVTQMGNDKSIKCEQNLGHDTMYWYKQDSKKFLKIMFSYNNKELIINETVPNRFSPKSPDKAHLNLHINSLELGDSAVYFCASSQDVTGVYGYTFGSGTRLTVV.

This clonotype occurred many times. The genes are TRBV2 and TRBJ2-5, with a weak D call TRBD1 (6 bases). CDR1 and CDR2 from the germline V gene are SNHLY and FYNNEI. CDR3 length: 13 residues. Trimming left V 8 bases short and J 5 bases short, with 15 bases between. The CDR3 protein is CASGGQWMETQYF. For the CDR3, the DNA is TGTGCCAGCGGAGGACAGTGGATGGAGACCCAGTACTTC.

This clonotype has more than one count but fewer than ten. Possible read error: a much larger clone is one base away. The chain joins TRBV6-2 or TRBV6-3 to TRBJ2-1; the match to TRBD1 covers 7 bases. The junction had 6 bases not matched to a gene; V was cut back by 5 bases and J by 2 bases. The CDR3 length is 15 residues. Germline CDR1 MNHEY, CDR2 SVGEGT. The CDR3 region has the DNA TGTGCCAGCAGTCCCAGACAGGGTACCTACAATGAGCAGTTCTTC. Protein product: CASSPRQGTYNEQFF.

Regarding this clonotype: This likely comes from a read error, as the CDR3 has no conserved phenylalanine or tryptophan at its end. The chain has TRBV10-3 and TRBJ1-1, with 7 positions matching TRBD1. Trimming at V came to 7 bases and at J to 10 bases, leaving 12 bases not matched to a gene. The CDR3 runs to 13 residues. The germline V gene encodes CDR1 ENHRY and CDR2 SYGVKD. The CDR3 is CAIKRGPGERAFS. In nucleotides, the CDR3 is TGTGCCATCAAAAGGGGGCCAGGAGAAAGAGCTTTCTCT.

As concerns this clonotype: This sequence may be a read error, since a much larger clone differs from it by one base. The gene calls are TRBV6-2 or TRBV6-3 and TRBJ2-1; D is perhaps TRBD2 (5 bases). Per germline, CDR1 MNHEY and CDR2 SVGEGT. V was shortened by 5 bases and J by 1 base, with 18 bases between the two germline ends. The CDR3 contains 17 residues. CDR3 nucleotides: TGTGCCAGCAGTCCCCTTTGTCGAGGGAATTCCTACAATGAGCAGTTCTTC. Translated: CASSPLCRGNSYNEQFF.

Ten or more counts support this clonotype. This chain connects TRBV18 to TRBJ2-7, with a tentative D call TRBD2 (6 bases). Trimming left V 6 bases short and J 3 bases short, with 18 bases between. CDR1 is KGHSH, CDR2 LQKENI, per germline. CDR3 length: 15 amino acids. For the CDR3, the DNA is TGTGCCAGCTCCTCAACTAGCTCGGGCAGCTACGAGCAGTACTTC. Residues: CASSSTSSGSYEQYF.

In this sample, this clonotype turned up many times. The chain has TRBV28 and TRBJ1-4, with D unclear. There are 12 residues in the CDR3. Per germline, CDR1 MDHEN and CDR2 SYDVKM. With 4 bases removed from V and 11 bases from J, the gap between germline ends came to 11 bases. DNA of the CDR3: TGTGCCAGCAGTTGGAAATTACCGAAACTGTTTTTT. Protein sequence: CASSWKLPKLFF. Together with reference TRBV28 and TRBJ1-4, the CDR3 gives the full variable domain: DVKVTQSSRYLVKRTGEKVFLECVQDMDHENMFWYRQDPGLGLRLIYFSYDVKMKEKGDIPEGYSVSREKKERFSLILESASTNQTSMYLCASSWKLPKLFFGSGTQLSVL.

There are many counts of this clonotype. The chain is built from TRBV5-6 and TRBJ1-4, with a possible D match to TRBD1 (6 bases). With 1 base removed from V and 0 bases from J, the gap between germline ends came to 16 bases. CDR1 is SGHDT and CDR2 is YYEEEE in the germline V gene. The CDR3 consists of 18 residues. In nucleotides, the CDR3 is TGTGCCAGCAGCTTGTTCGGACAGACAAAGGCAACTAATGAAAAACTGTTTTTT. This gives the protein CASSLFGQTKATNEKLFF.

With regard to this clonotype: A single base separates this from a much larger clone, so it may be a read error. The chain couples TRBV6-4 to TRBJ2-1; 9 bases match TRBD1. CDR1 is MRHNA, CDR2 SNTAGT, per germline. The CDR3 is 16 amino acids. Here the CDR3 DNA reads TGTGCCAGCAGACTGACCCCGGGGACAGGGAGCAATGAGCAGCTCTTC. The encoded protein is CASRLTPGTGSNEQLF.

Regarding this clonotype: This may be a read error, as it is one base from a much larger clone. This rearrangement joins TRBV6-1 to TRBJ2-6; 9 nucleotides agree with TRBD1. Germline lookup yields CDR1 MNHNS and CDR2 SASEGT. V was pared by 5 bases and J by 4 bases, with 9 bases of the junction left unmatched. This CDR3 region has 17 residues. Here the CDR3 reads CASSQYRGRAGANVLTF. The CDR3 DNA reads TGTGCCAGCAGTCAATACAGGGGGCGCGCCGGGGCCAACGTCCTGACTTTC.

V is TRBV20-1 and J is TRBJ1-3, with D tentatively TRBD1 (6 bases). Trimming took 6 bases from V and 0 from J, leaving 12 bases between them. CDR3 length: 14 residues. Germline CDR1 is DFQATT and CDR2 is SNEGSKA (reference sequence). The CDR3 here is CSARGQISGNTIYF. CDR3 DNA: TGCAGTGCCCGAGGACAGATCTCTGGAAACACCATATATTTT.

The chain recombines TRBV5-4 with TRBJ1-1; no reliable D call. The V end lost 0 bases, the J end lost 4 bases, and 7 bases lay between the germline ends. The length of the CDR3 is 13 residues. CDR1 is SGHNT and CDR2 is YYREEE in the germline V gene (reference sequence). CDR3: CASSLDFSTEAFF. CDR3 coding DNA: TGTGCCAGCAGCTTGGATTTTAGCACTGAAGCTTTCTTT.

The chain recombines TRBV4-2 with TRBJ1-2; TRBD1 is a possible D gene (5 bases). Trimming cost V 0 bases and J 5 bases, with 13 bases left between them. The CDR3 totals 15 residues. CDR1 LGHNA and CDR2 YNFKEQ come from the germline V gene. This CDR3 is CASSQDHGRDYGYTF. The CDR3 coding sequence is TGTGCCAGCAGCCAAGATCACGGCAGGGATTATGGCTACACCTTC.

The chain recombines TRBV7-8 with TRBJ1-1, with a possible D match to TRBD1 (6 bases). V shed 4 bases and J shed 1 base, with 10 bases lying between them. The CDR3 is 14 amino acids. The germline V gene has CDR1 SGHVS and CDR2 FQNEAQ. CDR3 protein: CASSSRGGNTEAFF. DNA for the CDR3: TGTGCCAGCAGCTCCAGGGGAGGGAACACTGAAGCTTTCTTT. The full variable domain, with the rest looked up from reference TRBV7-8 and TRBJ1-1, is GAGVSQSPRYKVAKRGQDVALRCDPISGHVSLFWYQQALGQGPEFLTYFQNEAQLDKSGLPSDRFFAERPEGSVSTLKIQRTQQEDSAVYLCASSSRGGNTEAFFGQGTRLTVV.

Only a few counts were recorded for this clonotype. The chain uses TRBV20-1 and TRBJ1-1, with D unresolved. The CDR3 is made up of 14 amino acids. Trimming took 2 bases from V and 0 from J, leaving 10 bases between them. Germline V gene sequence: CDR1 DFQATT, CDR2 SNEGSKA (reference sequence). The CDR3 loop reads CSARQPTMNTEAFF. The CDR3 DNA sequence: TGCAGTGCTAGACAGCCTACTATGAACACTGAAGCTTTCTTT.

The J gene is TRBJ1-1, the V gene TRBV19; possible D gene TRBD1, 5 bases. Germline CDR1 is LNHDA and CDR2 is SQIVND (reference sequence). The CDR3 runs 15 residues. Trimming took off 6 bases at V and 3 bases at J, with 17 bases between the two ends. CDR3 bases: TGTGCCAGTAGAAGACGGGGCCGCAGAGACACTGAAGCTTTCTTT. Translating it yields CASRRRGRRDTEAFF.

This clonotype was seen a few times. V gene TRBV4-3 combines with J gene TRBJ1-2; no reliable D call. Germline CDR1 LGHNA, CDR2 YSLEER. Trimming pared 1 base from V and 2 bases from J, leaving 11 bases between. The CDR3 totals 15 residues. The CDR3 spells CASSQGSGLNYGYTF. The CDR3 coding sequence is TGCGCCAGCAGCCAAGGGTCGGGTCTCAACTATGGCTACACCTTC.

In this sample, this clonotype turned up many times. The CDR3 reads CASSYGTSGGAYEQYF. The CDR3 bases are TGCGCCAGCAGCTACGGGACTAGCGGGGGGGCATACGAGCAGTACTTC. The rearrangement links TRBV5-1 to TRBJ2-7; 16 bases are shared with TRBD2. Unmatched junction bases numbered 4, after V lost 3 bases and J lost 4 bases. This CDR3 comprises 16 residues. Germline CDR1 and CDR2: SGHRS and YFSETQ.

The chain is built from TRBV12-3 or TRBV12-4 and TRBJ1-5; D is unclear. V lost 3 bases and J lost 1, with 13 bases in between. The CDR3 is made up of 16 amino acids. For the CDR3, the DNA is TGTGCCAGCAGTTTCTCCCGCGGGCCCAGCAATCAGCCCCAGCATTTT. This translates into CASSFSRGPSNQPQHF.

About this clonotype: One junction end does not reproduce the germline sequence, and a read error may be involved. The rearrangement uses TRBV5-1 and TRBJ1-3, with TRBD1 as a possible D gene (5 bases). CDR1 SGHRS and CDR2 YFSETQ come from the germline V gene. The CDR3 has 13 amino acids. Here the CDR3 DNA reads TGCGCCCGACTCAGGGTGGCGGTAGACGCCATATACTTT. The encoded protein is CARLRVAVDAIYF.

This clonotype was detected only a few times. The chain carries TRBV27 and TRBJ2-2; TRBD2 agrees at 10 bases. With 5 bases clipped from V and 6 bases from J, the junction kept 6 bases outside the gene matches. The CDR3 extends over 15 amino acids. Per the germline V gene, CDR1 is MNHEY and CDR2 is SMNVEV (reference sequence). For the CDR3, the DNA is TGTGCCAGCAGTCCCCAGCGGGGGGGGCCCGGGGAGCTGTTTTTT. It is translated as CASSPQRGGPGELFF.